These 30 T cell receptor beta chains were all obtained from the same sample, sequenced in a study of T cells in Graves' hyperthyroidism and ophthalmopathy. RNA transcripts yielded amplified TCR beta CDR3 regions. TCR CDR3 underwent first-round RT-PCR with the HTBI primer set. TCRdb re-analysed the multiplex PCR reads in MiXCR, keeping a single row per CDR3 protein. Altogether approximately 700,000 distinct CDR3 sequences are present, over 15% being singletons, with the ten largest covering around 7.7%. Sequencing was carried out using blood. The source is a man younger than 35 with Graves' hyperthyroidism.

This clonotype was counted at least ten times. The chain carries TRBV28 and TRBJ1-6; no clear D gene. V gave up 7 bases and J gave up 6 bases, with 10 bases separating them. This CDR3 comprises 13 residues. CDR1 and CDR2 (germline): MDHEN, SYDVKM. The CDR3 DNA is TGTGCCAGCACTGAAACAGCTAATTCACCCCTCCACTTT. The encoded protein is CASTETANSPLHF.

The CDR3 DNA reads TGCAGCGTGACCCCCGGACTAGCGGGGAATGAGCAGTTCTTC. Amino acids: CSVTPGLAGNEQFF. This chain connects TRBV29-1 to TRBJ2-1, with 12 nucleotides matching TRBD2. Unmatched junction bases numbered 7, after V lost 6 bases and J lost 7 bases. Germline V gene lookup returns CDR1 SQVTM and CDR2 ANQGSEA. The CDR3 is 14 residues long.

J is TRBJ2-2 and V is TRBV28, with D possibly matching TRBD2 (6 bases). Looked up from germline, CDR1 is MDHEN and CDR2 is SYDVKM. Trimming removed 4 bases from V and 4 bases from J, with 13 bases in between. The CDR3 spans 15 residues. The chain's CDR3 is CASSSGSEGTGELFF. As DNA, the CDR3 is TGTGCCAGCAGTTCCGGATCGGAGGGCACCGGGGAGCTGTTTTTT.

This clonotype was seen a handful of times. V and J are TRBV28 and TRBJ1-1; D may be TRBD1 (6 bases). The CDR3 sequence is 15 residues long. Between the trimmed V and J ends, which lost 2 bases and 3 bases, there was a span of 13 bases. Germline lookup yields CDR1 MDHEN and CDR2 SYDVKM. CDR3 sequence: CASSLVIPGDTEAFF. DNA of the CDR3: TGTGCCAGCAGTTTAGTGATACCAGGGGACACTGAAGCTTTCTTT.

A few counts support this clonotype. The rearrangement uses TRBV28 and TRBJ1-5; 7 nucleotides line up with TRBD1. J gave up 1 base and V 4 bases, and 7 bases lay outside the gene matches. From germline, CDR1 is MDHEN and CDR2 SYDVKM. The CDR3 is made up of 16 amino acids. The CDR3 loop is CASSSPRGSSNQPQHF. The DNA for the CDR3 is TGTGCCAGCAGTTCCCCCAGGGGGTCCAGCAATCAGCCCCAGCATTTT.

This clonotype occurred many times. The gene calls are TRBV6-1 and TRBJ2-1, with 7 positions matching TRBD2. V gave up 8 bases and J gave up 7 bases; unmatched junction bases: 5. CDR3 size: 12 residues. The germline V gene encodes CDR1 MNHNS and CDR2 SASEGT. CDR3 amino acids: CASGAGANEQFF. The CDR3 DNA sequence: TGTGCCAGCGGCGCGGGAGCGAATGAGCAGTTCTTC.

This chain connects TRBV20-1 to TRBJ1-2, with D perhaps TRBD1 (6 bases). The V gene lost 5 bases and the J gene lost 13 bases, with 14 bases spanning the gap. The CDR3 has 10 residues. The V gene's germline CDR1 is DFQATT and CDR2 SNEGSKA (reference sequence). The CDR3 nucleotides are TGCAGTGCTGCATCAGGGGCCGCCACCTTC. It is translated as CSAASGAATF.

In this sample, this clonotype turned up a few times. The junction does not match germline at one end; this may be a read error. The CDR3 sequence: CAWSVRAGQGTQYF. In DNA form, the CDR3 reads TGTGCCTGGAGTGTAAGGGCGGGCCAAGGGACCCAGTACTTC. The rearrangement links TRBV30 to TRBJ2-5; possible D gene TRBD2, 5 bases. This CDR3 is 14 amino acids long. The germline V gene encodes CDR1 GTSNPN and CDR2 SVGIG (reference sequence).

There are many counts of this clonotype. The chain carries TRBV18 and TRBJ2-7, with unresolved D. The CDR3 is 15 amino acids. V was shortened by 4 bases and J by 3 bases, with 16 bases between the two germline ends. Germline values: CDR1 KGHSH, CDR2 LQKENI. The CDR3 is CASSQSPHRNYEQYF. CDR3 nucleotide sequence: TGTGCCAGCTCACAAAGTCCCCACAGAAACTACGAGCAGTACTTC.

This clonotype was detected ten times or more. The chain has TRBV7-2 and TRBJ2-3; 8 bases agree with TRBD2. V gave up 5 bases and J gave up 8 bases; unmatched junction bases: 3. Germline V CDR1 and CDR2: SGHTA, FQGNSA. The CDR3 runs 12 residues. CDR3 loop: CASSLSGSTQYF. CDR3 in DNA: TGTGCCAGCAGCCTCAGCGGGAGTACGCAGTATTTT.

This chain links TRBV4-1 with TRBJ2-3; the match to TRBD2 covers 9 bases. J was trimmed by 2 bases and V by 4 bases; bases with no gene match: 7. The germline V gene has CDR1 MGHRA and CDR2 YSYEKL. There are 16 residues in the CDR3. The CDR3 DNA is TGCGCCAGCAGCCCGCTAGGCGGGAGGGTCACAGATACGCAGTATTTT. It codes for CASSPLGGRVTDTQYF.

There are a few counts of this clonotype. J is TRBJ2-7 and V is TRBV7-9, with 8 bases identical to TRBD1. J lost 4 bases, V lost 4 bases, and 6 bases had no gene match. Per the germline V gene, CDR1 is SEHNR and CDR2 is FQNEAQ (reference sequence). The CDR3 covers 14 residues. This CDR3 reads CASSSGQDFYEQYF. In nucleotides, the CDR3 is TGTGCCAGCAGCTCGGGACAGGATTTTTACGAGCAGTACTTC.

This clonotype was seen ten or more times. The chain uses TRBV20-1 and TRBJ2-7, with D unresolved. Per the germline V gene, CDR1 is DFQATT and CDR2 is SNEGSKA (reference sequence). There are 13 residues in the CDR3. V was trimmed by 1 base and J by 4 bases, leaving 11 bases between them. CDR3 in amino acids: CSARADAVYEQYF. The CDR3 region has the DNA TGCAGTGCTAGAGCGGACGCGGTGTACGAGCAGTACTTC.

This clonotype was counted a few times. The rearrangement uses TRBV20-1 and TRBJ1-1, with 7 bases aligning to TRBD1. The length of the CDR3 is 13 residues. Germline values: CDR1 DFQATT, CDR2 SNEGSKA (reference sequence). The V gene end was trimmed by 8 bases and the J gene end by 1 base; junction bases not matched to a gene: 7. CDR3 amino acids: CSLKPGGNTEAFF. CDR3 nucleotide sequence: TGCAGTCTAAAGCCAGGGGGGAACACTGAAGCTTTCTTT.

This clonotype was observed many times. The V call is TRBV7-8, the J call TRBJ2-7; 7 nucleotides align to TRBD1. The CDR3 totals 15 residues. V shed 5 bases and J 0 bases; nucleotides not matched to a gene: 7. Germline CDR1 and CDR2: SGHVS and FQNEAQ. In DNA, the CDR3 is TGTGCCAGCAGCCTGTATGGGGACAGCTCCTACGAGCAGTACTTC. The encoded protein is CASSLYGDSSYEQYF.

This clonotype was found many times. The chain recombines TRBV30 with TRBJ1-2; D is unclear. Germline CDR1 and CDR2: GTSNPN and SVGIG (reference sequence). Trimming took 3 bases from V and 6 from J, leaving 20 bases between them. The CDR3 has 15 residues. The CDR3 DNA sequence: TGTGCCTGGAGCCTACCCGGGAGGGTAATCGATGGCTACACCTTC. Translating it yields CAWSLPGRVIDGYTF.

The rearrangement uses TRBV28 and TRBJ2-2; no definite D call. The length of the CDR3 is 13 residues. Germline V gene sequence: CDR1 MDHEN, CDR2 SYDVKM. Trimming stripped 2 bases from V and 13 bases from J, with 14 bases between. The CDR3 reads CASSLSTPSGLFF. CDR3 coding DNA: TGTGCCAGCAGTTTAAGTACCCCCAGTGGGCTGTTTTTT.

This clonotype was detected ten times or more. The CDR3 sequence: CASSAAGGDYNEQFF. CDR3 DNA: TGTGCCAGCAGTGCAGCGGGAGGGGACTACAATGAGCAGTTCTTC. The chain has TRBV6-1 and TRBJ2-1; 10 nucleotides match TRBD2. V dropped 4 bases and J dropped 3; count of bases not matched to a gene: 3. Looked up from germline, CDR1 is MNHNS and CDR2 is SASEGT. The CDR3 has 15 residues.

Many counts were recorded for this clonotype. CDR3 sequence (DNA): TGTGCCAGCAGCTTTGTTGGGCGCTCCGGGGAGCTGTTTTTT. It translates to CASSFVGRSGELFF. The gene calls are TRBV7-9 and TRBJ2-2, with no clear D. Germline lookup yields CDR1 SEHNR and CDR2 FQNEAQ (reference sequence). The length of the CDR3 is 14 residues. The ends were cut back, 3 bases at V and 6 bases at J, with 11 bases in the middle.

This clonotype was observed a handful of times. CDR3 DNA: TGTGCCAGCAGCTTAAGGGACAGTCGTTACAATGAGCAGTTCTTC. It encodes CASSLRDSRYNEQFF. The chain employs TRBV7-2 and TRBJ2-1, with TRBD1 matching 7 bases. J was trimmed by 4 bases and V by 2 bases; bases with no gene match: 5. The CDR3 covers 15 residues. Germline V gene data show CDR1 as SGHTA and CDR2 as FQGNSA.

In this sample, this clonotype turned up a few times. V is TRBV6-2 or TRBV6-3 and J is TRBJ2-7; tentative D call: TRBD2 (6 bases). Trimming cost V 2 bases and J 1 base, with 9 bases left between them. The CDR3 contains 14 residues. CDR1 MNHEY and CDR2 SVGEGT come from the germline V gene. CDR3 bases: TGTGCCAGCAGTTACGGCGGGATTTCCTACGAGCAGTACTTC. It translates to CASSYGGISYEQYF.

This chain links TRBV29-1 with TRBJ1-1; possible D gene TRBD1, 5 bases. This CDR3 has 12 amino acids. Trimming took off 8 bases at V and 3 bases at J, with 13 bases between the two ends. Germline V gene sequence: CDR1 SQVTM, CDR2 ANQGSEA. CDR3 amino acids: CSIVRGDTEAFF. CDR3 DNA: TGCAGCATTGTTAGGGGCGACACTGAAGCTTTCTTT.

This clonotype was observed a few times. V is TRBV5-1 and J is TRBJ2-5; weak D call: TRBD1 (6 bases). The CDR3 has 13 residues. CDR1 is SGHRS and CDR2 is YFSETQ in the germline V gene. Trimming shortened V by 6 bases and J by 0 bases, and 9 bases separated the two germline ends. CDR3 DNA sequence: TGCGCCAGCATAGGGGACAACCAAGAGACCCAGTACTTC. It encodes CASIGDNQETQYF.

The rearrangement joins TRBV4-1 to TRBJ2-2; 14 bases map to TRBD2. Per germline, CDR1 MGHRA and CDR2 YSYEKL. The V gene end was trimmed by 5 bases and the J gene end by 0 bases; junction bases not matched to a gene: 11. The CDR3 loop spans 20 amino acids. The CDR3: CASSYGLAGGVGANTGELFF. CDR3 in DNA: TGCGCCAGCAGCTATGGACTAGCGGGAGGCGTTGGCGCGAACACCGGGGAGCTGTTTTTT.

This clonotype appeared many times. V and J are TRBV28 and TRBJ1-2; TRBD1 agrees at 7 bases. The CDR3 has 13 residues. Germline trimming cut 8 bases from V and 8 bases from J; bases unmatched to any gene: 11. CDR1 and CDR2 from the germline V gene are MDHEN and SYDVKM. The CDR3 loop is CASRDTGAVGYTF. CDR3 DNA: TGTGCCAGCCGGGACACAGGGGCAGTGGGCTACACCTTC.

This clonotype was seen at least ten times. The V gene is TRBV29-1, the J gene TRBJ2-7; 10 nucleotides agree with TRBD1. The V segment lost 4 bases and the J segment 3 bases; nucleotides outside the gene matches: 6. The germline gives CDR1 SQVTM, CDR2 ANQGSEA. CDR3 size: 14 residues. The CDR3 DNA reads as TGCAGCGTTGGAGGGGACAGGGGCAGCTACGAGCAGTACTTC. Translation: CSVGGDRGSYEQYF.

About this clonotype itself: The CDR3 carries no conserved terminal phenylalanine or tryptophan, so it likely arises from a read error. The CDR3 DNA follows: TGTGCCAGCGAGTCGATTCGGGGGGCATCTCATGGCTACACCTCC. This codes for CASESIRGASHGYTS. The chain couples TRBV11-2 to TRBJ1-2; a possible D gene is TRBD1 (6 bases). From germline, CDR1 is SGHAT and CDR2 FQNNGV. The CDR3 length is 15 residues. Between the trimmed V and J ends, which lost 8 bases and 6 bases, there was a span of 22 bases.

The sample holds many counts of this clonotype. This chain links TRBV28 with TRBJ2-3, with D unclear. This CDR3 contains 17 residues. Looked up from germline, CDR1 is MDHEN and CDR2 is SYDVKM. The V end lost 5 bases, the J end lost 0 bases, and 18 bases lay between the germline ends. The DNA for the CDR3 is TGTGCCAGCAGTCCTCCCCTCTCCGGAACTAGCACAGATACGCAGTATTTT. Protein: CASSPPLSGTSTDTQYF.

In its sample, this clonotype was seen a few times. The V gene is TRBV6-2 or TRBV6-3, the J gene TRBJ1-2; no reliable D call. The V gene lost 6 bases and the J gene lost 3 bases, with 11 bases spanning the gap. This CDR3 has 13 residues. The germline CDR1 and CDR2 sequences are MNHEY and SVGEGT. The CDR3 spells CASRSDRDYGYTF. The CDR3 DNA reads as TGTGCCAGCAGATCCGACCGGGACTATGGCTACACCTTC.

The V gene is TRBV10-3, the J gene TRBJ2-1, with TRBD1 matching over 7 bases. The trim removed 6 bases at V and 4 bases at J, leaving 6 bases unmatched. From germline, CDR1 is ENHRY and CDR2 SYGVKD. The CDR3 totals 14 residues. This CDR3 reads CAIRPGTDYNEQFF. The CDR3 coding sequence is TGTGCCATCAGGCCCGGGACAGATTACAATGAGCAGTTCTTC.